This T cell receptor (beta chain) was documented in a study of technical replicates of blood from a handful of donors. This CDR3 has 15 residues. Trimming cost V 1 base and J 3 bases, with 12 bases left between them. The germline gives CDR1 LGHNA, CDR2 YNFKEQ. The method was immunoSEQ multiplex PCR; TCRdb's version includes in-frame clones alone and lacks a portion of them. The sample records about 82,000 clones, over 95% being singletons. This receptor was identified in a human donor in good health. The sample comprised T cells isolated from PBMCs. The chain is built from TRBV4-2 and TRBJ1-1; D is ambiguous. The CDR3 DNA reads TGTGCCAGCAGCCAAGTAAAGGAGGGCTACACTGAAGCTTTCTTT. Protein product: CASSQVKEGYTEAFF.